This is a list of T cell receptor beta chains from one sample in a study of cytomegalovirus exposure and HLA in healthy donors. Produced via immunoSEQ multiplex PCR; TCRdb's table is partial and in-frame only. This table has 110,000 to 150,000 clones, 80% to 85% appearing once. Sequencing input: PBMCs. The receptors originated from a boy under 10 years old in good health and CMV-seronegative. CDR3s include the opening cysteine and the closing phenylalanine or tryptophan. The D gene is left open where the match is weak. Only some rows state a clone size, as once, few, many or a class for expanded clones.

size: .; D: TRBD1; V: TRBV29-1; J: TRBJ1-4; DNA: TGCAGCGGAAGGACAGGTCCAAATGAAAAACTGTTTTTT; CDR3: CSGRTGPNEKLFF
size: once; D: .; V: TRBV6-1; J: TRBJ1-5; DNA: TGTGCCAGCAGTGAAGCCCGCAGGTTGGGCTACTTAAATCAGCCCCAGCATTTT; CDR3: CASSEARRLGYLNQPQHF
size: .; D: TRBD1; V: TRBV6-5; J: TRBJ1-5; DNA: TGTGCCAGCCGCATAACCGGGACAGGGAGTCAGCCCCAGCATTTT; CDR3: CASRITGTGSQPQHF
size: .; D: TRBD1; V: TRBV25-1; J: TRBJ2-7; DNA: TGTGCCAGCAGTGGGGCAGGGGGCAGAAGGACCTACGAGCAGTACTTC; CDR3: CASSGAGGRRTYEQYF
size: few; D: TRBD1; V: TRBV6-1; J: TRBJ1-4; DNA: TGTGCCAGCAGTGAGGGACAGGGTAATGAAAAACTGTTTTTT; CDR3: CASSEGQGNEKLFF
size: .; D: TRBD1; V: TRBV25-1; J: TRBJ1-4; DNA: TGTGCCAGCAGCGACCCGGGACAGTCCCCTGAAAAACTGTTTTTT; CDR3: CASSDPGQSPEKLFF
size: few; D: TRBD2; V: TRBV10-3; J: TRBJ2-5; DNA: TGTGCCACGCGCGGACTAGCTACGGAGACCCAGTACTTC; CDR3: CATRGLATETQYF
size: .; D: TRBD1; V: TRBV5-1; J: TRBJ1-1; DNA: TGCGCCAGCAGCTTGGATGGGACAGCAACTGAAGCTTTCTTT; CDR3: CASSLDGTATEAFF
size: .; D: .; V: TRBV5-1; J: TRBJ2-5; DNA: TGCGCCAGCAGCTTGGACAGGGTGGCCCAAGAGACCCAGTACTTC; CDR3: CASSLDRVAQETQYF
size: .; D: TRBD2; V: TRBV7-9; J: TRBJ2-3; DNA: TGTGCCAGCACCAGGACTAGCGGGGGGCCCCCCACAGATACGCAGTATTTT; CDR3: CASTRTSGGPPTDTQYF
size: .; D: .; V: TRBV19; J: TRBJ1-4; DNA: TGTGCCAGTAGCCCGCTCCCTAGGGAAAAACTGTTTTTT; CDR3: CASSPLPREKLFF
size: few; D: TRBD1; V: TRBV28; J: TRBJ2-7; DNA: TGTGCCAGCAGTCTCGGGACAGGTGGGGCCGAGCAGTACTTC; CDR3: CASSLGTGGAEQYF
size: .; D: TRBD2; V: TRBV9; J: TRBJ2-3; DNA: TGTGCCAGCAGCCCGCGCGACGGACTTAGCGGGAGCAGCGACGATACGCAGTATTTT; CDR3: CASSPRDGLSGSSDDTQYF
size: once; D: TRBD1; V: TRBV28; J: TRBJ2-7; DNA: TGTGCCAGCAGTTTCTCACGGACAGGGGGCAACGAGCAGTACTTC; CDR3: CASSFSRTGGNEQYF
size: .; D: .; V: TRBV5-5; J: TRBJ2-7; DNA: TGTGCCAGCAGCTTGGAACTTCCGATCGAGCAGTACTTC; CDR3: CASSLELPIEQYF
size: once; D: TRBD2; V: TRBV27; J: TRBJ2-5; DNA: TGTGCCAGCAGCCTCTTCGGGGGGATCGCAGAGACCCAGTACTTC; CDR3: CASSLFGGIAETQYF
size: few; D: .; V: TRBV10-3; J: TRBJ1-6; DNA: TGTGCCATCAGATCGGACAGCTATAATTCACCCCTCCACTTT; CDR3: CAIRSDSYNSPLHF
size: .; D: TRBD2; V: TRBV5-6; J: TRBJ2-7; DNA: TGTGCCAGCCGGGTTTGGGGAGGGTGGAACGAGCAGTACTTC; CDR3: CASRVWGGWNEQYF
size: .; D: .; V: TRBV6-5; J: TRBJ1-2; DNA: TGTGCCAGCAGTTTACCCGGTCCTTCTAGTGGCTACACCTTC; CDR3: CASSLPGPSSGYTF
size: .; D: TRBD2; V: TRBV27; J: TRBJ2-1; DNA: TGTGCCAGCAGTTATTACCCGGGACTAGCGGGAGGTATATCCTACAATGAGCAGTTCTTC; CDR3: CASSYYPGLAGGISYNEQFF
size: .; D: TRBD2; V: TRBV13; J: TRBJ2-1; DNA: TGTGCCAGCAGCTTAGAACTAGCGGGAGGGCAGTTCTTC; CDR3: CASSLELAGGQFF
size: .; D: .; V: TRBV29-1; J: TRBJ2-3; DNA: TGCAGTGGCTGGGTTACTAGACCAGATACGCAGTATTTT; CDR3: CSGWVTRPDTQYF
size: .; D: TRBD1; V: TRBV9; J: TRBJ2-3; DNA: TGTGCCAGCAGCGGGGGACAGGGGGCGGTGGATACGCAGTATTTT; CDR3: CASSGGQGAVDTQYF
size: few; D: .; V: TRBV21-1; J: TRBJ2-1; DNA: TGTGCCAGCAGCAGGACTGTCTTC; CDR3: CASSRTVF
size: .; D: .; V: TRBV5-4; J: TRBJ2-1; DNA: TGTGCCAGCAGCTTGGAACAGGAGTGGATGAATGAGCAGTTCTTC; CDR3: CASSLEQEWMNEQFF
size: .; D: .; V: TRBV7-8; J: TRBJ2-2; DNA: TGTGCCAGCAGCTTAGCGGGGGGACCGGGAACAGGGGAGCTGTTTTTT; CDR3: CASSLAGGPGTGELFF
size: .; D: TRBD1; V: TRBV7-2; J: TRBJ2-3; DNA: TGTGCCAGCATCAGGGACAGGTCGCAAACAGATACGCAGTATTTT; CDR3: CASIRDRSQTDTQYF
size: .; D: .; V: TRBV11-3; J: TRBJ2-4; DNA: TGTGCCAGCAGCTCTTGGACCCGACACAGGGAAGCCAAAAACATTCAGTACTTC; CDR3: CASSSWTRHREAKNIQYF
size: .; D: TRBD1; V: TRBV10-3; J: TRBJ2-7; DNA: TGTGCCATCAGTGTGGACAGGCAGGGCGAGCAGTACTTC; CDR3: CAISVDRQGEQYF
size: .; D: TRBD2; V: TRBV4-2; J: TRBJ2-3; DNA: TGTGCCAGCAGCCAAGAGCCCGGGACTAGCGGAAATACGCAGTATTTT; CDR3: CASSQEPGTSGNTQYF
size: .; D: TRBD1; V: TRBV4-2; J: TRBJ1-5; DNA: TGTGCCAGCAGCCAAGATCGTAGCAGGGGGGATCAGCCCCAGCATTTT; CDR3: CASSQDRSRGDQPQHF
size: .; D: .; V: TRBV5-4; J: TRBJ2-3; DNA: TGTGCCAGCAGCCCCCGAGGTAGCGGCACAGATACGCAGTATTTT; CDR3: CASSPRGSGTDTQYF
size: .; D: .; V: TRBV5-1; J: TRBJ2-5; DNA: TGCGCCAGCAGCCCGGGGGGCTTGAACCAGGAGACCCAGTACTTC; CDR3: CASSPGGLNQETQYF
size: .; D: TRBD1; V: TRBV15; J: TRBJ1-6; DNA: TGTGCCACCAGCATGGACAGGCGTTCACCCCTCCACTTT; CDR3: CATSMDRRSPLHF
size: .; D: .; V: TRBV10-3; J: TRBJ2-7; DNA: TGTGCCATCAGTGAGTCGTCTACCTTCCGCCAGGTTAATTACGAGCAGTACTTC; CDR3: CAISESSTFRQVNYEQYF
size: .; D: TRBD2; V: TRBV7-3; J: TRBJ2-3; DNA: TGTGCCAGCAGCCCCGGACTAGCGGGGGGCACAGATACGCAGTATTTT; CDR3: CASSPGLAGGTDTQYF
size: few; D: .; V: TRBV28; J: TRBJ2-5; DNA: TGTGCCAGCAGTTCGACCGGGGAGTCAGAGACCCAGTACTTC; CDR3: CASSSTGESETQYF
size: .; D: .; V: TRBV28; J: TRBJ1-5; DNA: TGTGCCAGCAGTTTGGGCGGGGGCGTGTCTAGTCAGCCCCAGCATTTT; CDR3: CASSLGGGVSSQPQHF
size: .; D: TRBD1; V: TRBV2; J: TRBJ2-7; DNA: TGTGCCGGGCGGACAGGGGGCTACGAGCAGTACTTC; CDR3: CAGRTGGYEQYF
size: .; D: TRBD2; V: TRBV19; J: TRBJ2-1; DNA: TGTGCCAGTAGTAAGCGGGAGTTCCCCTCCTACAATGAGCAGTTCTTC; CDR3: CASSKREFPSYNEQFF
size: .; D: .; V: TRBV9; J: TRBJ2-1; DNA: TGTGCCAGCAGCGTAGGTAATGCCTACAATGAGCAGTTCTTC; CDR3: CASSVGNAYNEQFF